This TCR beta chain comes out of a study of radiotherapy plus CTLA-4 blockade in lung cancer. Study-wide context: Disease control was seen in roughly 30% of patients, objective responses in 18%. Study-level points and caveats: There was expansion of tumor-derived TCR clones in blood after radiotherapy plus ipilimumab.

Those with chemo-refractory metastatic non-small-cell lung cancer were treated with focal radiation combined with CTLA-4 blockade using ipilimumab. Profiling relied on immunoSEQ multiplex PCR, and the TCRdb table lists in-frame clones only, not all of them. The sample contains over 60,000 clones, more than 85% of which appear only once. Notes on this clone: Its antigen is not identified.

Germline V gene sequence: CDR1 MGHRA, CDR2 YSYEKL. Trimming removed 0 bases from V and 5 bases from J; junction bases left unmatched: 2. The CDR3 extends over 15 amino acids. The TCR comes from a human donor with non-small cell lung cancer who had stable disease on radiotherapy plus ipilimumab. Sequenced here: peripheral blood, sampled from a patient treated with radiotherapy plus ipilimumab. The chain joins TRBV4-1 to TRBJ2-3; TRBD2 aligns across 10 bases. The CDR3 loop is CASSQEAGGGDTQYF. CDR3 sequence (DNA): TGCGCCAGCAGCCAAGAAGCGGGAGGGGGAGATACGCAGTATTTT.